This T cell receptor beta chain was recorded in a study of cytomegalovirus exposure and HLA in healthy donors. V gave up 1 base and J gave up 1 base, with 13 bases separating them. CDR1 and CDR2 (germline): LGHNA, YNFKEQ. This CDR3 comprises 17 residues. This clone was picked up a small number of times. What it recognizes is unknown. PCR primers comprised 60 Vbeta and 13 Jbeta primers. The repertoire was sequenced with immunoSEQ multiplex PCR; TCRdb's copy has only in-frame clones and lacks some. This sample has roughly 150,000 clones, with roughly 80% found just once. Whole-study findings and limits: A reported reduction in N-insertions relative to the roughly 670-donor mean was seen in an Asian-associated ancestry cluster in a later analysis. Productive status was seen about 87% or about 30% of the time for most TCR beta V segments in an earlier analysis. Usually a TCR sequence was rare, but some public TCRs were found in many donors. Later, TCR association rates were found to vary by HLA locus, highest for DRB1 and lowest for HLA-C.

V is TRBV4-2 and J is TRBJ2-2; tentatively, D is TRBD1 (6 bases). The specimen was PBMCs. This receptor was taken from a male donor in good health and CMV-seronegative. The DNA for the CDR3 is TGTGCCAGCAGCCAAGCCGGACAGACGGTGAACACCGGGGAGCTGTTTTTT. Its protein is CASSQAGQTVNTGELFF.